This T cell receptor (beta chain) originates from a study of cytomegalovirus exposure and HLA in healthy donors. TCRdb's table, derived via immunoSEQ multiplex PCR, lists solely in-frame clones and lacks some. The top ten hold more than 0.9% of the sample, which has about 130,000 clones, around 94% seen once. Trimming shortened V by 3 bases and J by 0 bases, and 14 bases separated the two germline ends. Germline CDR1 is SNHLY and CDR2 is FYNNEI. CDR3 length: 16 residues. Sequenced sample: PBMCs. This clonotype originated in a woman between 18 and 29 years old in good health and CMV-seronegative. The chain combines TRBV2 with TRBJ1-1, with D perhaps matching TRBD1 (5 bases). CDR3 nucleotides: TGTGCCAGCAGTGACAGTGCAGGGCACATGAACACTGAAGCTTTCTTT. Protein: CASSDSAGHMNTEAFF.